The T cell receptor beta chain under discussion was sequenced for a study of T cell therapy after organ transplantation. TCRdb keeps only in-frame clones here, not all; method: immunoSEQ multiplex PCR. The sample carries 1,700 or so clones, around four fifths recorded once. CDR3 length: 15 residues. Germline V gives CDR1 SGDLS, CDR2 YYNGEE. Trimming pared 2 bases from V and 1 base from J, leaving 11 bases between. A remark on this clone: Its antigen is still unknown.

The sequence was collected from a human patient who had received a solid organ transplant and had CMV disease. The specimen was CD8+ T cells from blood, collected before autologous CMV-specific T cell therapy. This sequence joins TRBV9 and TRBJ2-3, with TRBD1 as a possible D gene (7 bases). In DNA, the CDR3 is TGTGCCAGCAGCGTGACAGGGACTCGCACAGATACGCAGTATTTT. Its protein product is CASSVTGTRTDTQYF. The whole variable domain, remainder taken from reference TRBV9 and TRBJ2-3, is DSGVTQTPKHLITATGQRVTLRCSPRSGDLSVYWYQQSLDQGLQFLIQYYNGEERAKGNILERFSAQQFPDLHSELNLSSLELGDSALYFCASSVTGTRTDTQYFGPGTRLTVL.